The count of the clone carrying this T cell receptor beta chain is one. The target antigen is unknown. Trimming at V came to 0 bases and at J to 2 bases, leaving 5 bases not matched to a gene. The V gene's germline CDR1 is MGHRA and CDR2 YSYEKL. The CDR3 spans 16 residues. Libraries were prepared by immunoSEQ multiplex PCR; TCRdb keeps only in-frame clonotypes and omits some of them. This table holds roughly 120,000 clones, around 91% found once. The sample originates from a study of OX40 agonist ivuxolimab in advanced cancers. Looking at the study overall: Patients were dosed intravenously with ivuxolimab at 0.01 to 10 mg/kg every 2 weeks.

Overall study findings and caveats: No determination was made of the antigen specificity of the expanded peripheral T cells. Among T cells, CD8+ cells averaged more expanded clones than CD4+ cells.

The receptor was derived from an adult with an advanced solid tumor such as melanoma, head and neck, liver or kidney cancer. The sequenced sample was CD4+ or CD8+ T cells sorted from blood, obtained in a trial of the OX40 agonist ivuxolimab. The genes are TRBV4-1 and TRBJ2-7; 9 bases map to TRBD2. DNA of the CDR3: TGCGCCAGCAGCCAAGAGGAGACTAGCGGTACCTACGAGCAGTACTTC. Translated: CASSQEETSGTYEQYF.